What follows are 2 T cell receptor beta chains derived from one specimen sequenced in a study of blood T cell repertoires in COVID-19. Here immunoSEQ multiplex PCR was the method, and the copy in TCRdb shows in-frame clones only, minus some. This sample has around 310,000 clones; roughly nine tenths occur once, and the top ten carry roughly 10%. Material: PBMCs or T cells enriched from blood (not recorded which). The source is a woman aged 30 to 39 who had recovered from COVID-19.

V usage is TRBV5-1 and J usage is TRBJ1-4; D gene unclear. The V end was cut by 4 bases, the J end by 2 bases, with 12 bases between. This CDR3 is 15 amino acids long. Looked up from germline, CDR1 is SGHRS and CDR2 is YFSETQ. CDR3 loop: CASSPRLGTNEKLFF. Here the CDR3 DNA reads TGCGCCAGCAGCCCTCGACTTGGGACTAATGAAAAACTGTTTTTT. Together with reference TRBV5-1 and TRBJ1-4, the CDR3 gives the full variable domain: KAGVTQTPRYLIKTRGQQVTLSCSPISGHRSVSWYQQTPGQGLQFLFEYFSETQRNKGNFPGRFSGRQFSNSRSEMNVSTLELGDSALYLCASSPRLGTNEKLFFGSGTQLSVL.

The rearrangement joins TRBV5-1 to TRBJ1-5; D perhaps matches TRBD1 (5 bases). Germline V gene sequence: CDR1 SGHRS, CDR2 YFSETQ. Trimming removed 0 bases from V and 5 bases from J, with 9 bases in between. The CDR3 is made up of 14 amino acids. In nucleotides, the CDR3 is TGCGCCAGCAGCTTGGACAGGCCGGATCAGCCCCAGCATTTT. Protein sequence: CASSLDRPDQPQHF.